These 20 T cell receptor beta chains were sequenced from one sample in a study of T cell repertoires in cytomegalovirus infection. TCRdb reprocessed the reads with MiXCR, giving one entry per CDR3 protein. The sample has about 740,000 distinct CDR3 sequences; roughly 36% are singletons. Material for sequencing was PBMCs. These receptors were obtained from a human donor in good health (CMV status not recorded). Some clones in this sample may be carry-over from other donors' samples.

This clonotype was recorded once. The genes are TRBV6-1 and TRBJ1-5, with a weak D call TRBD1 (5 bases). Germline CDR1 reads MNHNS; CDR2 reads SASEGT. The CDR3 is 14 amino acids. Trimming removed 4 bases at V and 6 bases at J, with 13 bases between. The CDR3 DNA sequence: TGTGCCAGCAGTGCGGGGGGTGTTATTCAGCCCCAGCATTTT. Its protein product is CASSAGGVIQPQHF.

This chain connects TRBV7-4 to TRBJ1-6, with 9 bases that match TRBD1. This CDR3 comprises 16 residues. Germline assignment: CDR1 SGHVT and CDR2 SQSDAQ. V lost 0 bases, J lost 7 bases, and 4 bases stayed unmatched. CDR3 sequence reads: CASSLALGQGNSPLHF. DNA of the CDR3: TGTGCCAGCAGCTTAGCATTGGGACAGGGAAATTCACCCCTCCACTTT.

This clonotype was counted a few times. The genes are TRBV4-1 and TRBJ2-5; D unclear. Germline V gene lookup returns CDR1 MGHRA and CDR2 YSYEKL. V was clipped by 4 bases and J by 2 bases, with 11 bases between them. The CDR3 covers 14 residues. The CDR3: CASSPALRQETQYF. CDR3 nucleotide sequence: TGCGCCAGCAGCCCAGCACTGCGGCAAGAGACCCAGTACTTC.

J is TRBJ1-6 and V is TRBV28, with D tentatively TRBD1 (6 bases). The V gene's germline CDR1 is MDHEN and CDR2 SYDVKM. The CDR3 runs 16 residues. V was clipped by 3 bases and J by 9 bases, with 18 bases between them. The CDR3 here is CASSFASTGSGSPLHF. The CDR3 DNA follows: TGTGCCAGCAGTTTTGCCTCAACAGGGAGCGGTTCACCCCTCCACTTT. The full variable domain, rest sourced from reference TRBV28 and TRBJ1-6, is DVKVTQSSRYLVKRTGEKVFLECVQDMDHENMFWYRQDPGLGLRLIYFSYDVKMKEKGDIPEGYSVSREKKERFSLILESASTNQTSMYLCASSFASTGSGSPLHFGNGTRLTVT.

The rearrangement uses TRBV19 and TRBJ2-5, with 9 bases lining up with TRBD1. The V and J ends lost 10 bases and 5 bases, in that order; junction bases with no gene match: 11. Germline-derived CDR1 and CDR2 are LNHDA and SQIVND (reference sequence). There are 14 residues in the CDR3. In nucleotides, the CDR3 is TGTGCCACCCAGACACAGGGGGCATTGGAGACCCAGTACTTC. Residues: CATQTQGALETQYF.

V usage is TRBV12-3 or TRBV12-4 and J usage is TRBJ1-5, with 7 bases that match TRBD1. This CDR3 spans 14 amino acids. V was pared by 2 bases and J by 9 bases, with 7 bases of the junction left unmatched. CDR3 sequence: CASSLRRGRLPQHF. The CDR3 DNA is TGTGCCAGCAGTTTACGGAGGGGGCGACTGCCCCAGCATTTT.

The chain uses TRBV18 and TRBJ2-7; 7 bases agree with TRBD1. Germline CDR1 and CDR2: KGHSH and LQKENI. V was pared by 5 bases and J by 5 bases, with 9 bases of the junction left unmatched. The CDR3 is 14 amino acids. The CDR3 here is CASSNPHTGDEQYF. The CDR3 bases are TGTGCCAGCTCAAACCCCCATACAGGGGACGAGCAGTACTTC.

The sample holds one count of this clonotype. J is TRBJ2-7 and V is TRBV20-1; TRBD2 matches at 8 bases. The CDR3 totals 14 residues. Germline-derived CDR1 and CDR2 are DFQATT and SNEGSKA (reference sequence). J lost 1 base, V lost 6 bases, and 8 bases had no gene match. The CDR3 DNA reads as TGCAGTGCACGAGCGGGAGTTGTATCCTACGAGCAGTACTTC. It encodes CSARAGVVSYEQYF.

The chain combines TRBV4-1 with TRBJ2-4, with D perhaps matching TRBD1 or TRBD2 (5 bases each). Trimming pared 3 bases from V and 2 bases from J, leaving 14 bases between. This CDR3 is built from 16 residues. CDR1 and CDR2 (germline): MGHRA, YSYEKL. CDR3 region: CASSQPSPGPKNIQYF. The CDR3 region has the DNA TGCGCCAGCAGCCAGCCCTCCCCGGGACCCAAAAACATTCAGTACTTC.

CDR3 coding DNA: TGTGCCAGCAGTCTAAGCGGGAGGGCCCGGAATGAGCAGTTCTTC. This gives the protein CASSLSGRARNEQFF. The chain links TRBV27 to TRBJ2-1; 10 bases fit TRBD2. The germline V gene encodes CDR1 MNHEY and CDR2 SMNVEV (reference sequence). The CDR3 has 15 residues. V shed 5 bases, J shed 7 bases, and the junction held 8 bases outside the gene matches.

The table lists this clonotype with a count of one. The chain has TRBV6-2 or TRBV6-3 and TRBJ2-7; no definite D call. The CDR3 runs 15 residues. Trimming cost V 8 bases and J 1 base, with 18 bases left between them. Germline V gene sequence: CDR1 MNHEY, CDR2 SVGEGT. CDR3 amino acids: CASYPGGRPSYEQYF. The CDR3 DNA reads TGTGCCAGCTACCCTGGCGGACGGCCATCCTACGAGCAGTACTTC.

The V and J genes are TRBV7-9 and TRBJ1-2; TRBD1 matches at 7 bases. This CDR3 comprises 15 residues. V trimming: 3 bases; J trimming: 3 bases; junction bases outside the gene matches: 7. Germline V gene sequence: CDR1 SEHNR, CDR2 FQNEAQ (reference sequence). CDR3: CASSFSTGLHYGYTF. The CDR3 DNA reads TGTGCCAGCAGCTTTTCGACAGGGCTTCACTATGGCTACACCTTC.

This clonotype was picked up a small number of times. The gene calls are TRBV6-5 and TRBJ1-5; D is possibly TRBD1 (6 bases). From germline, CDR1 is MNHEY and CDR2 SVGAGI. CDR3 length: 15 residues. Trimming left V 6 bases short and J 5 bases short, with 17 bases between. The CDR3 DNA reads TGTGCCAGCAGCCGCTCCGGGACACCGGATCAGCCCCAGCATTTT. As protein: CASSRSGTPDQPQHF.

The chain carries TRBV20-1 and TRBJ2-5, with 10 bases aligning to TRBD2. Germline V gene sequence: CDR1 DFQATT, CDR2 SNEGSKA (reference sequence). V trimming: 3 bases; J trimming: 0 bases; junction bases outside the gene matches: 7. The CDR3 loop spans 16 amino acids. The CDR3 bases are TGCAGTGCTAGCCCTCCTAGCGGGAGCTACCAAGAGACCCAGTACTTC. Translation gives CSASPPSGSYQETQYF.

This chain uses TRBV5-5 with TRBJ1-6; the D gene is possibly TRBD1 (5 bases). Germline CDR1 is SGHKS and CDR2 is YYEKEE (reference sequence). CDR3 length: 13 residues. Trimming took off 3 bases at V and 10 bases at J, with 11 bases between the two ends. The CDR3 spells CASSSGSNSPLHF. The CDR3 DNA sequence: TGTGCCAGCAGCTCAGGGTCGAACTCACCCCTCCACTTT.

The chain is built from TRBV20-1 and TRBJ2-4; 9 positions agree with TRBD2. The trim removed 5 bases at V and 4 bases at J, leaving 6 bases unmatched. The CDR3 is 14 amino acids. CDR1 is DFQATT, CDR2 SNEGSKA, per germline (reference sequence). In DNA, the CDR3 is TGCAGTGCTCGTAGCGGGGGTGGGAAAAACATTCAGTACTTC. Amino acids: CSARSGGGKNIQYF.

The table lists this clonotype with a few counts. The chain joins TRBV2 to TRBJ1-1; D not certain. Germline CDR1 reads SNHLY; CDR2 reads FYNNEI. The CDR3 extends over 11 amino acids. V was pared by 8 bases and J by 7 bases, with 11 bases between. The chain's CDR3 is CASHRYREAFF. CDR3 in DNA: TGTGCCAGCCACCGATATCGTGAAGCTTTCTTT.

This clonotype was seen repeatedly, ten times or more. This CDR3 is CASSQVHSKDTQYF. In DNA form, the CDR3 reads TGCGCCAGCAGCCAAGTCCACTCCAAGGATACGCAGTATTTT. The genes are TRBV4-1 and TRBJ2-3, with unresolved D. The CDR3 spans 14 residues. The V end was cut by 1 base, the J end by 6 bases, with 11 bases between. From germline, CDR1 is MGHRA and CDR2 YSYEKL.

The chain employs TRBV7-6 and TRBJ1-1; D perhaps matches TRBD1 (6 bases). V was pared by 1 base and J by 0 bases, with 15 bases between. The length of the CDR3 is 17 residues. Germline CDR1 and CDR2: SGHVS and FNYEAQ. CDR3 sequence: CASSLGPGGQMNTEAFF. Written as DNA, the CDR3 is TGTGCCAGCAGCTTAGGCCCAGGAGGACAGATGAACACTGAAGCTTTCTTT.

This clonotype was recorded once. The junction departs from germline at one end; a sequencing error may be responsible. The rearrangement links TRBV7-2 to TRBJ2-5; 8 nucleotides align to TRBD1. The CDR3 has 16 residues. Germline CDR1 SGHTA, CDR2 FQGNSA. As DNA, the CDR3 is TGTGCAAGCAGCTTAGTGGGACAGGCTTTCCAAGAGACCAAGTACTTC. Translation gives CASSLVGQAFQETKYF. Full variable domain (missing parts from reference TRBV7-2 and TRBJ2-5): GAGVSQSPSNKVTEKGKDVELRCDPISGHTALYWYRQSLGQGLEFLIYFQGNSAPDKSGLPSDRFSAERTGGSVSTLTIQRTQQEDSAVYLCASSLVGQAFQETKYFGPGTRLLVL.